This passage covers 3 T cell receptor beta chains from one sample sequenced in a study of Ad26.COV2.S vaccination and SARS-CoV-2 variants (dated by TCRdb to 2020 to 2022). Library preparation was by the immunoSEQ multiplex PCR assay. TCRdb holds this immuneACCESS table with in-frame rearrangements only. Some clones are missing; in checked studies, unresolved V genes explain under half, and the rest has no known cause. Counted in this sample were about 470,000 clones; around 90% of them appeared once. The top ten constitute less than 5.5% of the sample. The intended sense of this specimen's treatment or condition label: some 20 received Ad26.COV2.S at low or high dose, single or two shots; several received placebo; per-sample allocation not given. Repertoires of vaccine and placebo recipients were sequenced from samples collected on day 63 after the first injection. This material consisted of peripheral blood, taken in a trial of Ad26.COV2.S vaccine versus placebo. The receptors originated from a person between 18 and 60 years old who received the Ad26.COV2.S COVID-19 vaccine or a placebo.

CDR3 sequence reads: CASSQVGSLGTDTQYF. The CDR3 DNA reads as TGTGCCAGCAGCCAAGTTGGTAGTCTGGGTACAGATACGCAGTATTTT. This chain links TRBV4-2 with TRBJ2-3; D gene ambiguous. The CDR3 is made up of 16 amino acids. Looked up from germline, CDR1 is LGHNA and CDR2 is YNFKEQ. The ends were cut back, 1 base at V and 3 bases at J, with 14 bases in the middle.

The chain links TRBV12-3 or TRBV12-4 to TRBJ1-2; possibly TRBD1 for D (6 bases). With 2 bases removed from V and 8 bases from J, the gap between germline ends came to 12 bases. This CDR3 has 13 amino acids. CDR3 in amino acids: CASSLNVGGGYTF. DNA for the CDR3: TGTGCCAGCAGTTTAAATGTAGGGGGAGGCTACACCTTC.

The V gene is TRBV6-2 or TRBV6-3, the J gene TRBJ1-1; D remains unclear. Germline lookup yields CDR1 MNHEY and CDR2 SVGEGT. The CDR3 spans 17 residues. V dropped 0 bases and J dropped 0 bases, with 14 bases sitting between them. CDR3 amino acids: CASSYSWVRKMNTEAFF. The CDR3 DNA reads as TGTGCCAGCAGTTACTCCTGGGTTAGGAAGATGAACACTGAAGCTTTCTTT.